These 30 T cell receptor beta chains were sequenced from one sample in a study of a mutant IDH1 vaccine in newly diagnosed glioma. These receptors have no identified antigens. As for time point: week 11, during vaccination. With topical imiquimod, each dose of the vaccine consisted of 300 ug of mutant IDH1 20-mer peptide. Assay used: immunoSEQ multiplex PCR; TCRdb lists only in-frame clones, some missing. The sample carries around 65,000 clones, 80% recorded once. The specimen comprised PBMCs, sampled from a glioma patient whose treatment included an IDH1 peptide vaccine. These receptors were obtained from a man aged 45-60 years with glioma.

This chain connects TRBV7-2 to TRBJ1-2; D remains ambiguous. Germline CDR1 and CDR2: SGHTA and FQGNSA. With 1 base removed from V and 8 bases from J, the gap between germline ends came to 8 bases. The CDR3 is made up of 12 amino acids. CDR3 loop: CASSLEVGGYTF. CDR3 nucleotides: TGTGCCAGCAGCTTAGAGGTGGGGGGCTACACCTTC.

The V call is TRBV19, the J call TRBJ2-7; maybe TRBD1 (6 bases). The V end lost 7 bases, the J end lost 0 bases, and 19 bases lay between the germline ends. This CDR3 spans 16 amino acids. Germline CDR1 reads LNHDA; CDR2 reads SQIVND (reference sequence). The CDR3 is CASTNRGRGSSYEQYF. The CDR3 DNA reads TGTGCCAGTACCAACCGAGGAAGGGGGAGCTCCTACGAGCAGTACTTC.

This clone was observed a few times. The chain joins TRBV4-1 to TRBJ2-1; possibly TRBD2 for D (6 bases). The CDR3 totals 18 residues. Germline CDR1 is MGHRA and CDR2 is YSYEKL. V lost 6 bases, J lost 5 bases, and 26 bases lay in between. The CDR3 loop reads CASRPPGALGLTHNEQFF. CDR3 nucleotide sequence: TGCGCCAGCAGGCCCCCGGGAGCCCTGGGGCTTACACACAATGAGCAGTTCTTC.

The genes are TRBV5-1 and TRBJ2-5; 7 bases are shared with TRBD1. The CDR3 is made up of 15 amino acids. V gave up 5 bases and J gave up 4 bases; unmatched junction bases: 11. Germline V gene data show CDR1 as SGHRS and CDR2 as YFSETQ. In DNA form, the CDR3 reads TGCGCCAGCAGACCGACAGGGCTCGATAGAGAGACCCAGTACTTC. Residues: CASRPTGLDRETQYF.

This sequence joins TRBV6-5 and TRBJ1-4; a weak D match, TRBD1 (6 bases). The CDR3 is made up of 14 amino acids. V shed 7 bases and J shed 6 bases, with 15 bases lying between them. The germline gives CDR1 MNHEY, CDR2 SVGAGI. The CDR3 coding sequence is TGTGCCAGCACATCCGGGGGCCTCTATGAAAAACTGTTTTTT. This gives the protein CASTSGGLYEKLFF.

This clone has just a few counts. The chain joins TRBV5-1 to TRBJ1-1; 10 positions match TRBD1. CDR3 size: 15 residues. V was pared by 4 bases and J by 1 base, with 4 bases of the junction left unmatched. CDR1 is SGHRS and CDR2 is YFSETQ in the germline V gene. The chain's CDR3 is CASSRRDRGNTEAFF. The CDR3 bases are TGCGCCAGCAGCCGAAGGGACAGGGGGAACACTGAAGCTTTCTTT. Complete variable domain (other parts from reference TRBV5-1 and TRBJ1-1): KAGVTQTPRYLIKTRGQQVTLSCSPISGHRSVSWYQQTPGQGLQFLFEYFSETQRNKGNFPGRFSGRQFSNSRSEMNVSTLELGDSALYLCASSRRDRGNTEAFFGQGTRLTVV.

The rearrangement joins TRBV18 to TRBJ2-5; D is undetermined. This CDR3 comprises 11 residues. V lost 6 bases, J lost 2 bases, and 4 bases lay in between. CDR1 and CDR2 from the germline V gene are KGHSH and LQKENI. CDR3: CASSLQETQYF. In nucleotides, the CDR3 is TGTGCCAGCTCCCTACAAGAGACCCAGTACTTC.

V is TRBV5-1 and J is TRBJ2-5, with 14 positions matching TRBD2. The V and J ends lost 1 base and 2 bases, in that order; junction bases with no gene match: 7. The CDR3 totals 18 residues. Germline V gene sequence: CDR1 SGHRS, CDR2 YFSETQ. CDR3 nucleotide sequence: TGCGCCAGCAGCTTGATTGGGACTAGCGGGAGTGGTCAAGAGACCCAGTACTTC. It specifies CASSLIGTSGSGQETQYF. The whole variable domain, remainder taken from reference TRBV5-1 and TRBJ2-5, is KAGVTQTPRYLIKTRGQQVTLSCSPISGHRSVSWYQQTPGQGLQFLFEYFSETQRNKGNFPGRFSGRQFSNSRSEMNVSTLELGDSALYLCASSLIGTSGSGQETQYFGPGTRLLVL.

This clone was seen once. The V gene is TRBV10-3, the J gene TRBJ2-5; 10 nucleotides line up with TRBD1. The germline V gene encodes CDR1 ENHRY and CDR2 SYGVKD. V was pared by 0 bases and J by 11 bases, with 12 bases of the junction left unmatched. The CDR3 has 16 amino acids. The CDR3 region has the DNA TGTGCCATCAGTGAGTCTATGGGACAGGGGCTTGGGGAGCAGTACTTC. It is translated as CAISESMGQGLGEQYF.

The sample holds one count of this clone. The rearrangement joins TRBV5-1 to TRBJ1-1; 9 positions agree with TRBD1. CDR3 size: 14 residues. V dropped 0 bases and J dropped 6; count of bases not matched to a gene: 3. The germline CDR1 and CDR2 sequences are SGHRS and YFSETQ. This chain's CDR3 is CASSLAGTGPEAFF. The DNA for the CDR3 is TGCGCCAGCAGCTTGGCCGGGACAGGGCCTGAAGCTTTCTTT. The full variable domain, in which reference TRBV5-1 and TRBJ1-1 provide the parts outside the CDR3, is KAGVTQTPRYLIKTRGQQVTLSCSPISGHRSVSWYQQTPGQGLQFLFEYFSETQRNKGNFPGRFSGRQFSNSRSEMNVSTLELGDSALYLCASSLAGTGPEAFFGQGTRLTVV.

V gene TRBV7-6 combines with J gene TRBJ1-3; TRBD1 matches at 8 bases. From germline, CDR1 is SGHVS and CDR2 FNYEAQ. The CDR3 loop spans 17 amino acids. V dropped 1 base and J dropped 7; count of bases not matched to a gene: 12. The CDR3 loop reads CASSLVQSGGAGNTIYF. CDR3 sequence (DNA): TGTGCCAGCAGCTTAGTACAGTCAGGGGGCGCCGGGAACACCATATATTTT.

The chain links TRBV5-1 to TRBJ2-3; D unresolved. The CDR3 is 14 residues long. Deletions cut 3 bases from V and 1 base from J, with 9 bases between. Per the germline V gene, CDR1 is SGHRS and CDR2 is YFSETQ. The CDR3 protein is CASSSNPGTDTQYF. The CDR3 coding sequence is TGCGCCAGCAGCTCGAACCCGGGCACAGATACGCAGTATTTT.

This clone was seen a handful of times. This sequence joins TRBV6-5 and TRBJ1-1; a weak D match, TRBD1 (6 bases). Germline loops: CDR1 MNHEY, CDR2 SVGAGI. The CDR3 is 14 amino acids. Trimming left V 5 bases short and J 1 base short, with 11 bases between. The DNA of the CDR3 is TGTGCCAGCAGTCCTTCGACAGGGAACACTGAAGCTTTCTTT. Protein product: CASSPSTGNTEAFF.

The chain couples TRBV6-1 to TRBJ2-3; TRBD2 aligns across 7 bases. This CDR3 is 13 amino acids long. J lost 1 base, V lost 9 bases, and 4 bases had no gene match. Germline assignment: CDR1 MNHNS and CDR2 SASEGT. The CDR3 bases are TGTGCCAGTGGACTAGATCGCACAGATACGCAGTATTTT. It translates to CASGLDRTDTQYF.

This clone was detected once. This sequence joins TRBV11-2 and TRBJ1-6; D remains ambiguous. The V end lost 0 bases, the J end lost 7 bases, and 4 bases lay between the germline ends. Germline-derived CDR1 and CDR2 are SGHAT and FQNNGV. The CDR3 is 13 amino acids. The CDR3, as DNA: TGTGCCAGCAGCTTAGATAACAATTCACCCCTCCACTTT. Its protein is CASSLDNNSPLHF.

V is TRBV5-4 and J is TRBJ2-5; 7 positions agree with TRBD1. CDR1 SGHNT and CDR2 YYREEE come from the germline V gene (reference sequence). The length of the CDR3 is 13 residues. The junction had 3 bases not matched to a gene; V was cut back by 4 bases and J by 3 bases. For the CDR3, the DNA is TGTGCCAGCAGCCACGGGACAGAAGAGACCCAGTACTTC. Translation gives CASSHGTEETQYF.

The CDR3 loop reads CASRGSSYEQYF. CDR3 sequence (DNA): TGTGCCAGCAGAGGCAGTTCCTACGAGCAGTACTTC. The chain joins TRBV25-1 to TRBJ2-7; D is ambiguous. Trimming removed 6 bases at V and 1 base at J, with 7 bases between. Germline CDR1 MGHDK, CDR2 SYGVNS. This CDR3 has 12 amino acids.

V is TRBV7-2 and J is TRBJ2-7; TRBD1 or TRBD2 may be the D gene (5 bases each). CDR1 is SGHTA and CDR2 is FQGNSA in the germline V gene. Trimming cost V 8 bases and J 2 bases, with 13 bases left between them. This CDR3 has 13 residues. CDR3 coding DNA: TGTGCCAGCTCAGGGACCGTAACCTACGAGCAGTACTTC. Amino acids: CASSGTVTYEQYF.

The V call is TRBV5-4, the J call TRBJ1-2; 7 bases align to TRBD1. J gave up 2 bases and V 3 bases, and 1 base lay outside the gene matches. The CDR3 is made up of 13 amino acids. CDR1 and CDR2 from the germline V gene are SGHNT and YYREEE (reference sequence). CDR3 coding DNA: TGTGCCAGCAGCTCGGGACAGAACTATGGCTACACCTTC. This codes for CASSSGQNYGYTF.

The gene calls are TRBV27 and TRBJ1-1; no reliable D call. The length of the CDR3 is 12 residues. The germline CDR1 and CDR2 sequences are MNHEY and SMNVEV (reference sequence). Trimming cost V 6 bases and J 0 bases, with 5 bases left between them. In DNA form, the CDR3 reads TGTGCCAGCAGGAAACTGAACACTGAAGCTTTCTTT. This translates into CASRKLNTEAFF.

The chain links TRBV28 to TRBJ1-4; no reliable D call. The V gene's germline CDR1 is MDHEN and CDR2 SYDVKM. The CDR3 length is 12 residues. With 3 bases removed from V and 8 bases from J, the gap between germline ends came to 7 bases. The chain's CDR3 is CASSFYSEKLFF. The CDR3 coding sequence is TGTGCCAGCAGTTTCTACAGCGAAAAACTGTTTTTT.

The rearrangement uses TRBV2 and TRBJ1-5, with 10 bases aligning to TRBD1. CDR1 and CDR2 from the germline V gene are SNHLY and FYNNEI. V trimming: 6 bases; J trimming: 8 bases; junction bases outside the gene matches: 7. CDR3 size: 14 residues. CDR3 nucleotides: TGTGCCAGCAGAGCGGGACAGGGGCCAAAGCCCCAGCATTTT. Translated: CASRAGQGPKPQHF.

This clone was seen repeatedly, ten times or more. V gene TRBV30 combines with J gene TRBJ1-1, with D uncertain. V lost 3 bases, J lost 6 bases, and 11 bases lay in between. The CDR3 has 12 residues. Germline values: CDR1 GTSNPN, CDR2 SVGIG (reference sequence). The CDR3 coding sequence is TGTGCCTGGAGCGCCGCAATCGCTGAAGCTTTCTTT. The encoded protein is CAWSAAIAEAFF.

This chain connects TRBV2 to TRBJ1-3; 10 nucleotides match TRBD1. Per germline, CDR1 SNHLY and CDR2 FYNNEI. The trim removed 6 bases at V and 7 bases at J, leaving 12 bases unmatched. This CDR3 region has 16 residues. CDR3 protein: CASSSQGTGVGNTIYF. In nucleotides, the CDR3 is TGTGCCAGCAGCTCCCAAGGGACAGGGGTGGGGAACACCATATATTTT.

This clone has a handful of counts. The chain recombines TRBV2 with TRBJ1-5, with TRBD1 as a possible D gene (5 bases). The CDR3 runs 15 residues. Germline V CDR1 and CDR2: SNHLY, FYNNEI. Trimming took 9 bases from V and 7 from J, leaving 22 bases between them. CDR3 DNA: TGTGCCAGTCGGGGGGAGACAGCGTTTGGCCAGCCCCAGCATTTT. Protein product: CASRGETAFGQPQHF.

The V and J genes are TRBV27 and TRBJ1-2; possibly TRBD1 for D (6 bases). CDR1 and CDR2 (germline): MNHEY, SMNVEV (reference sequence). The CDR3 has 14 residues. Trimming left V 4 bases short and J 6 bases short, with 15 bases between. In nucleotides, the CDR3 is TGTGCCAGCAGTTCAGGGCAGGGGATTAATGGCTACACCTTC. Encoded protein: CASSSGQGINGYTF.

The gene calls are TRBV5-6 and TRBJ1-2; no definite D call. V shed 4 bases and J shed 6 bases, with 10 bases lying between them. This CDR3 has 12 residues. Germline assignment: CDR1 SGHDT and CDR2 YYEEEE. The CDR3 nucleotides are TGTGCCAGCAGCCAGATGTTCCATGGCTACACCTTC. This gives the protein CASSQMFHGYTF.

The chain employs TRBV6-6 and TRBJ2-3; 15 bases align to TRBD2. Germline loops: CDR1 MNHNY, CDR2 SVGAGI (reference sequence). With V trimmed by 5 bases and J by 7 bases, 4 bases remained unmatched. This CDR3 comprises 15 residues. The CDR3 reads CASSGLAGGINTQYF. CDR3 coding DNA: TGTGCCAGCAGTGGACTAGCGGGGGGGATAAATACGCAGTATTTT.

This clone has just one count. CDR3: CASSSTRDTEAFF. The CDR3 region has the DNA TGCGCCAGCAGCTCGACAAGAGACACTGAAGCTTTCTTT. The rearrangement links TRBV5-1 to TRBJ1-1; no clear D gene. The length of the CDR3 is 13 residues. Germline lookup yields CDR1 SGHRS and CDR2 YFSETQ. V was clipped by 3 bases and J by 3 bases, with 9 bases between them.

The chain carries TRBV7-2 and TRBJ2-7; unclear D gene. The CDR3 covers 13 residues. Per germline, CDR1 SGHTA and CDR2 FQGNSA. The V and J ends lost 5 bases and 6 bases respectively, with 14 bases between them. Here the CDR3 reads CASSARLILEQYF. In nucleotides, the CDR3 is TGTGCCAGCAGCGCACGACTGATCCTCGAGCAGTACTTC.